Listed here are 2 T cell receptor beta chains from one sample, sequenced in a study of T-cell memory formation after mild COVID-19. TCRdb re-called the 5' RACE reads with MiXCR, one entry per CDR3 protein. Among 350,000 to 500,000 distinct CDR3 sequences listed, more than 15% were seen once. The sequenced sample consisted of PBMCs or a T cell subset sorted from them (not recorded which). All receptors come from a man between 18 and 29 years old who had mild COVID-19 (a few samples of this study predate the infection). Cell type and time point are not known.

The CDR3 bases are TGTGCCAGCAGCCGGCTCAGGGGCACCGGGGAGCTGTTTTTT. Its translation is CASSRLRGTGELFF. V usage is TRBV7-3 and J usage is TRBJ2-2; weak D call: TRBD1 (6 bases). Trimming removed 5 bases at V and 4 bases at J, with 11 bases between. Looked up from germline, CDR1 is SGHTA and CDR2 is FQGTGA. This CDR3 is built from 14 residues.

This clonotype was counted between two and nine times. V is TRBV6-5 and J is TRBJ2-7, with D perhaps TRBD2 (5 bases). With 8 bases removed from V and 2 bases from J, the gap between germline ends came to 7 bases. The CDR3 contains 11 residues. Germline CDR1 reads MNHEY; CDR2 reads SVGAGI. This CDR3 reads CASGGPYEQYV. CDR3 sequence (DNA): TGTGCCAGCGGAGGTCCCTACGAGCAGTACGTC.